The next 24 T cell receptor beta chains were all read from a single sample in a study of vaccination effects on CD4 cells after COVID-19. Antigen-specific CD4+ T cells were expanded with viral peptide pools in the ViraFEST assay before sequencing. Culturing for roughly 10 days preceded CD4+ T cell isolation. It was between March and December 2020 that the person had a SARS-CoV-2 infection confirmed by PCR. For these receptors, no antigen is known. Clones were read by immunoSEQ multiplex PCR, and TCRdb kept only the in-frame ones, dropping some. The sample holds around 49,000 clones, roughly two thirds seen once. Here the sequenced sample was CD4+ T cells from PBMCs cultured with a peptide pool, taken before COVID-19 vaccination. The source is a human donor who had a prior SARS-CoV-2 infection.

The V and J genes are TRBV3-1 (or the pseudogene TRBV3-2) and TRBJ2-1; D gene unclear. The V end lost 1 base, the J end lost 7 bases, and 11 bases lay between the germline ends. Germline V lookup: CDR1 LGHDT, CDR2 YNNKEL (reference sequence). The CDR3 consists of 14 residues. The CDR3 DNA reads as TGTGCCAGCAGCCAAGGCCTAGGCTCGAATGAGCAGTTCTTC. It codes for CASSQGLGSNEQFF.

The gene calls are TRBV5-1 and TRBJ1-2; D is possibly TRBD1 (5 bases). CDR3 length: 13 residues. The V gene lost 3 bases and the J gene lost 4 bases, with 10 bases spanning the gap. The germline V gene encodes CDR1 SGHRS and CDR2 YFSETQ. The CDR3 region has the DNA TGCGCCAGCAGCTCGGGGGACCTCTATGGCTACACCTTC. It specifies CASSSGDLYGYTF.

V usage is TRBV5-1 and J usage is TRBJ2-5; no clear D. Trimming took off 1 base at V and 4 bases at J, with 8 bases between the two ends. There are 13 residues in the CDR3. Germline V gene lookup returns CDR1 SGHRS and CDR2 YFSETQ. CDR3 bases: TGCGCCAGCAGCTTGAGTAGTCCAGAGACCCAGTACTTC. It specifies CASSLSSPETQYF. Filled out from reference TRBV5-1 and TRBJ2-5, the complete variable domain reads KAGVTQTPRYLIKTRGQQVTLSCSPISGHRSVSWYQQTPGQGLQFLFEYFSETQRNKGNFPGRFSGRQFSNSRSEMNVSTLELGDSALYLCASSLSSPETQYFGPGTRLLVL.

The rearrangement joins TRBV5-1 to TRBJ1-6; D call uncertain. This CDR3 contains 14 residues. V was cut by 5 bases and J by 4 bases, with 10 bases left in between. Germline V CDR1 and CDR2: SGHRS, YFSETQ. As DNA, the CDR3 is TGCGCCAGCAGTTGGGCGGATTATAATTCACCCCTCCACTTT. This codes for CASSWADYNSPLHF. Filled out from reference TRBV5-1 and TRBJ1-6, the complete variable domain reads KAGVTQTPRYLIKTRGQQVTLSCSPISGHRSVSWYQQTPGQGLQFLFEYFSETQRNKGNFPGRFSGRQFSNSRSEMNVSTLELGDSALYLCASSWADYNSPLHFGNGTRLTVT.

This clone has a single count. The gene calls are TRBV11-3 and TRBJ2-7; 8 nucleotides line up with TRBD1. The germline CDR1 and CDR2 sequences are SGHNT and YENEEA. The CDR3 is made up of 15 amino acids. The junction had 8 bases not matched to a gene; V was cut back by 5 bases and J by 2 bases. The CDR3 nucleotides are TGTGCCAGCAGCCCGGGTGGACAGGGACCCTACGAGCAGTACTTC. Its protein is CASSPGGQGPYEQYF. The complete variable domain, with remaining parts taken from reference TRBV11-3 and TRBJ2-7, reads EAGVVQSPRYKIIEKKQPVAFWCNPISGHNTLYWYLQNLGQGPELLIRYENEEAVDDSQLPKDRFSAERLKGVDSTLKIQPAELGDSAVYLCASSPGGQGPYEQYFGPGTRLTVT.

The chain uses TRBV9 and TRBJ2-5, with D hard to call. V lost 0 bases to trimming and J lost 6 bases, with 9 bases between them. The CDR3 has 13 residues. Germline lookup yields CDR1 SGDLS and CDR2 YYNGEE. Here the CDR3 reads CASSVGVLQTQYF. In DNA, the CDR3 is TGTGCCAGCAGCGTAGGTGTATTGCAGACCCAGTACTTC.

This clone was observed once. CDR3 DNA sequence: TGCGCCAGCAGCCCCGACGGGCTGAACACTGAAGCTTTCTTT. It yields the protein CASSPDGLNTEAFF. The chain couples TRBV4-3 to TRBJ1-1, with D uncertain. Germline V gene sequence: CDR1 LGHNA, CDR2 YSLEER. V was pared by 4 bases and J by 0 bases, with 9 bases between. The CDR3 totals 14 residues.

This chain connects TRBV5-4 to TRBJ2-5, with 7 bases lining up with TRBD1. The CDR3 length is 14 residues. V lost 3 bases, J lost 5 bases, and 7 bases stayed unmatched. In germline, CDR1 is SGHNT, CDR2 YYREEE (reference sequence). The CDR3 DNA reads TGTGCCAGCAGCTCTAACAGGGGATGGGAGACCCAGTACTTC. Its translation is CASSSNRGWETQYF. Full variable domain (missing parts from reference TRBV5-4 and TRBJ2-5): ETGVTQSPTHLIKTRGQQVTLRCSSQSGHNTVSWYQQALGQGPQFIFQYYREEENGRGNFPPRFSGLQFPNYSSELNVNALELDDSALYLCASSSNRGWETQYFGPGTRLLVL.

Only one count was recorded for this clone. The chain employs TRBV11-2 and TRBJ2-5; 10 bases are shared with TRBD2. This CDR3 has 15 amino acids. Germline V gene sequence: CDR1 SGHAT, CDR2 FQNNGV. V shed 5 bases and J 5 bases; nucleotides not matched to a gene: 8. CDR3 sequence reads: CASSRIYSGGETQYF. CDR3 bases: TGTGCCAGCAGCCGCATATATAGCGGGGGGGAGACCCAGTACTTC.

This sequence joins TRBV15 and TRBJ2-3; D is unresolved. The V gene lost 1 base and the J gene lost 5 bases, with 13 bases spanning the gap. The CDR3 has 15 amino acids. Germline V gene lookup returns CDR1 LNHNV and CDR2 YYDKDF (reference sequence). The CDR3 DNA sequence: TGTGCCACCAGCAGAGGGCGTGTCCCCGTAGATACGCAGTATTTT. It translates to CATSRGRVPVDTQYF. Full variable domain (remainder filled in from reference TRBV15 and TRBJ2-3): DAMVIQNPRYQVTQFGKPVTLSCSQTLNHNVMYWYQQKSSQAPKLLFHYYDKDFNNEADTPDNFQSRRPNTSFCFLDIRSPGLGDTAMYLCATSRGRVPVDTQYFGPGTRLTVL.

J is TRBJ2-5 and V is TRBV2; 8 nucleotides align to TRBD2. V lost 4 bases to trimming and J lost 9 bases; unmatched junction nucleotides: 10. The CDR3 sequence is 14 residues long. Germline V gene lookup returns CDR1 SNHLY and CDR2 FYNNEI. The CDR3 sequence is CASSAEAGESAQYF. The CDR3 bases are TGTGCCAGCAGTGCAGAAGCGGGGGAGTCGGCCCAGTACTTC.

The chain combines TRBV30 with TRBJ1-1; a weak D match, TRBD1 (5 bases). CDR3 length: 14 residues. Germline CDR1 GTSNPN, CDR2 SVGIG (reference sequence). Trimming stripped 5 bases from V and 3 bases from J, with 16 bases between. DNA of the CDR3: TGTGCCTGGGCCCATGCCGGGGGGGACACTGAAGCTTTCTTT. It encodes CAWAHAGGDTEAFF.

CDR3 nucleotide sequence: TGTGCCAGCAGCGTAGGACTAGCCGAAACCTACGAGCAGTACTTC. Its protein is CASSVGLAETYEQYF. This chain links TRBV9 with TRBJ2-7; TRBD2 agrees at 7 bases. The CDR3 runs 15 residues. Germline V lookup: CDR1 SGDLS, CDR2 YYNGEE. V shed 0 bases, J shed 2 bases, and the junction held 5 bases outside the gene matches. Full variable domain (remainder filled in from reference TRBV9 and TRBJ2-7): DSGVTQTPKHLITATGQRVTLRCSPRSGDLSVYWYQQSLDQGLQFLIQYYNGEERAKGNILERFSAQQFPDLHSELNLSSLELGDSALYFCASSVGLAETYEQYFGPGTRLTVT.

This chain uses TRBV3-1 (or the pseudogene TRBV3-2) with TRBJ2-5, with D perhaps being TRBD1 or TRBD2 (6 bases each). The V end lost 0 bases, the J end lost 4 bases, and 15 bases lay between the germline ends. Germline V CDR1 and CDR2: LGHDT, YNNKEL (reference sequence). CDR3 length equals 16 residues. This chain's CDR3 is CASSQDRKGGSETQYF. DNA for the CDR3: TGTGCCAGCAGCCAAGATAGGAAGGGGGGCTCAGAGACCCAGTACTTC.

The chain carries TRBV5-5 and TRBJ1-1; TRBD1 aligns across 9 bases. The germline gives CDR1 SGHKS, CDR2 YYEKEE (reference sequence). V trimming: 5 bases; J trimming: 5 bases; junction bases outside the gene matches: 4. The CDR3 totals 13 residues. As DNA, the CDR3 is TGTGCCAGCAGATGGGACAGGGCTACTGAAGCTTTCTTT. Its translation: CASRWDRATEAFF.

The chain combines TRBV18 with TRBJ1-3; D not resolved. The CDR3 runs 16 residues. V was pared by 3 bases and J by 1 base, with 13 bases between. Looked up from germline, CDR1 is KGHSH and CDR2 is LQKENI. CDR3 region: CASSPTGSNSGNTIYF. In DNA, the CDR3 is TGTGCCAGCTCACCTACTGGGTCCAATTCTGGAAACACCATATATTTT.

This chain connects TRBV5-4 to TRBJ2-3; D is perhaps TRBD1 (7 bases). Germline-derived CDR1 and CDR2 are SGHNT and YYREEE (reference sequence). Trimming pared 4 bases from V and 3 bases from J, leaving 15 bases between. There are 15 residues in the CDR3. DNA for the CDR3: TGTGCCAGCAGCGATCTGACAGGGAGGACAGATACGCAGTATTTT. It yields the protein CASSDLTGRTDTQYF.

The chain has TRBV15 and TRBJ2-1, with 7 bases aligning to TRBD2. CDR1 is LNHNV, CDR2 YYDKDF, per germline (reference sequence). The ends lost 4 bases at V and 9 bases at J; junction bases unmatched: 3. This CDR3 is built from 12 residues. The CDR3 sequence is CATSNGLVEQFF. CDR3 nucleotides: TGTGCCACCAGCAACGGACTAGTTGAGCAGTTCTTC.

This clone was seen more than once but under ten times. The CDR3 is CASMTTGVNTGELFF. The CDR3 DNA follows: TGCGCCAGCATGACGACGGGCGTGAACACCGGGGAGCTGTTTTTT. This chain connects TRBV5-1 to TRBJ2-2, with D hard to call. This CDR3 has 15 amino acids. V lost 6 bases to trimming and J lost 1 base, with 13 bases between them. Germline V gives CDR1 SGHRS, CDR2 YFSETQ.

The V gene is TRBV6-2 or TRBV6-3, the J gene TRBJ2-1, with D possibly being TRBD2 (5 bases). The V gene lost 6 bases and the J gene lost 3 bases, with 12 bases spanning the gap. Germline V gene data show CDR1 as MNHEY and CDR2 as SVGEGT. The CDR3 consists of 14 residues. For the CDR3, the DNA is TGTGCCAGCAGCCCACCCACTAGCTACAATGAGCAGTTCTTC. It codes for CASSPPTSYNEQFF.

This clone was picked up a small number of times. The V call is TRBV28, the J call TRBJ1-2; the D is unclear. CDR1 is MDHEN, CDR2 SYDVKM, per germline. This CDR3 has 12 amino acids. V was pared by 5 bases and J by 5 bases, with 9 bases between. In nucleotides, the CDR3 is TGTGCCAGCAGTCCAAGGACGTATGGCTACACCTTC. This gives the protein CASSPRTYGYTF.

The chain couples TRBV2 to TRBJ2-1; 8 positions agree with TRBD2. Germline CDR1 is SNHLY and CDR2 is FYNNEI. CDR3 size: 19 residues. The ends lost 6 bases at V and 1 base at J; junction bases unmatched: 17. CDR3 protein: CASSARGRGALASYNEQFF. As DNA, the CDR3 is TGTGCCAGCAGCGCCAGAGGGCGGGGGGCCCTGGCGTCCTACAATGAGCAGTTCTTC.

The rearrangement links TRBV5-4 to TRBJ1-2, with D hard to call. Trimming took 2 bases from V and 4 from J, leaving 12 bases between them. The CDR3 has 14 residues. Germline V gene sequence: CDR1 SGHNT, CDR2 YYREEE (reference sequence). CDR3: CASSFFGNSYGYTF. The CDR3 DNA sequence: TGTGCCAGCAGCTTCTTCGGGAACTCCTATGGCTACACCTTC.

V gene TRBV10-3 combines with J gene TRBJ1-4, with 7 bases lining up with TRBD1. Germline CDR1 ENHRY, CDR2 SYGVKD. V shed 4 bases, J shed 5 bases, and the junction held 13 bases outside the gene matches. This CDR3 comprises 17 residues. CDR3 coding DNA: TGTGCCATCAGTGGGCTTCCAGGGGGGTGGCTGAATGAAAAACTGTTTTTT. This encodes CAISGLPGGWLNEKLFF.